This TCR beta chain was obtained from a study of blood T cell repertoires in COVID-19. As processed by the authors: The authors estimated nucleated cell counts from reference gene primer amplification. This table comes from immunoSEQ multiplex PCR, and its TCRdb copy is limited to in-frame clones, with some not included. From that table come the V and J calls and clone size; the DNA was used to work out D and trimming. This sample carries some 40,000 clones, around 85% of them seen once, and the ten largest clones take under 5.5%. This clonotype was sampled from a man aged 35-49 years with active COVID-19. The sequenced material came from peripheral blood.

CDR3 DNA sequence: TGTGCCAGCAGGGTCGGGGCGAACACCGGGGAGCTGTTTTTT. It codes for CASRVGANTGELFF. The rearrangement joins TRBV2 to TRBJ2-2; D might be TRBD2 (5 bases). The CDR3 is 14 amino acids. Trimming stripped 6 bases from V and 0 bases from J, with 8 bases between. The germline V gene has CDR1 SNHLY and CDR2 FYNNEI.